This T cell receptor beta chain derives from a study of early T cells in non-severe SARS-CoV-2 infection. The junction had 5 bases not matched to a gene; V was cut back by 3 bases and J by 5 bases. CDR1 is LGHNT and CDR2 is FRNRAP in the germline V gene. The CDR3 has 15 residues. In this sample, this clonotype turned up many times. TCRdb re-derived calls from the 5' RACE reads in MiXCR, one entry per CDR3 protein. This table holds around 60,000 distinct CDR3 sequences, approximately 10% found once. This sequence was found in an adult who was a healthcare worker with PCR-confirmed SARS-CoV-2 infection or an uninfected control (not recorded which). Specimen: whole blood, collected at baseline. The gene calls are TRBV12-5 and TRBJ2-3; 10 nucleotides match TRBD1. Here the CDR3 DNA reads TGTGCTAGTGGTTTTGGGACAGGGGATTTAGATACGCAGTATTTT. Protein sequence: CASGFGTGDLDTQYF. Drawing the rest from reference TRBV12-5 and TRBJ2-3, the complete variable domain is DARVTQTPRHKVTEMGQEVTMRCQPILGHNTVFWYRQTMMQGLELLAYFRNRAPLDDSGMPKDRFSAEMPDATLATLKIQPSEPRDSAVYFCASGFGTGDLDTQYFGPGTRLTVL.